These T cell receptor beta chains were read from a single sample in a study of response to subunit inactivated influenza vaccine. TCRdb re-called the RT-PCR reads through MiXCR, storing one row per CDR3 protein. The sample yields roughly 540,000 distinct CDR3 sequences, approximately 24% seen once. The same data also contributed to another study, on T cells expressing NK-cell markers.

Sequences were derived from CD4+ T cells sorted from PBMCs, sampled about 11 days after vaccination. All receptors come from a man in his fifties or sixties who received an inactivated influenza vaccine. Both conserved end residues are part of each CDR3. Each record gives: D gene, V gene, clone size, J gene, CDR3 protein, CDR3 DNA. D genes are given only for firm matches. Expanded clones get a size class; other rows say once, few or many, or leave the size out.

.	TRBV6-2/TRBV6-3	few	TRBJ1-6	CASSYSLSSSYNSPLHF	TGTGCCAGCAGTTACTCACTTTCGAGCTCCTATAATTCACCCCTCCACTTT
.	TRBV12-3/TRBV12-4	few	TRBJ2-7	CASSPRRSRQYF	TGTGCCAGCAGTCCACGACGATCTAGGCAGTACTTC
.	TRBV7-9	.	TRBJ1-1	CASSPEVGTTEAFF	TGTGCCAGCAGCCCGGAGGTTGGGACCACTGAAGCTTTCTTT
.	TRBV12-3/TRBV12-4	.	TRBJ2-3	CASSFLGPADTQYF	TGTGCCAGCAGTTTTCTGGGGCCAGCAGATACGCAGTATTTT
.	TRBV12-3/TRBV12-4	.	TRBJ1-4	CASSYGLGELFF	TGTGCCAGCAGTTATGGCCTTGGGGAACTGTTTTTT
.	TRBV7-3	few	TRBJ2-2	CASSPGPSNTGELFF	TGTGCCAGCAGCCCGGGACCCTCGAACACCGGGGAGCTGTTTTTT
.	TRBV4-1	.	TRBJ1-5	CASKGWTDSNQPQHF	TGCGCCAGCAAGGGATGGACAGATAGCAATCAGCCCCAGCATTTT
TRBD2	TRBV7-9	few	TRBJ2-5	CASTQLAEETQYF	TGTGCCAGCACCCAACTAGCGGAAGAGACCCAGTACTTC
TRBD1	TRBV24-1	.	TRBJ2-1	CATSDSGQGENEQFF	TGTGCCACCAGTGATTCGGGACAGGGGGAGAATGAGCAGTTCTTC
.	TRBV10-3	.	TRBJ1-1	CAISELQALRNTEAFF	TGTGCCATCAGCGAACTCCAGGCGCTTAGGAACACTGAAGCTTTCTTT
TRBD2	TRBV10-3	few	TRBJ2-1	CAISALAGGDNEQFF	TGTGCCATCTCTGCCCTAGCGGGGGGAGACAATGAGCAGTTCTTC
.	TRBV24-1	.	TRBJ2-6	CATSDSGVLTF	TGTGCCACCAGTGATTCAGGGGTCCTGACTTTC
TRBD2	TRBV6-1	.	TRBJ2-1	CASSMKALLISGTGNEQFF	TGTGCCAGCAGCATGAAAGCCCTCCTGATTAGCGGGACCGGCAATGAGCAGTTCTTC
.	TRBV28	.	TRBJ2-1	CASSLYATRQFF	TGTGCCAGCAGTTTATACGCAACTAGGCAGTTCTTC
TRBD2	TRBV4-3	few	TRBJ2-1	CASSLTGTSVNEQFF	TGCGCCAGCAGCCTGACTGGGACTAGCGTCAATGAGCAGTTCTTC
TRBD2	TRBV11-2	.	TRBJ2-1	CASSFTGLVFKFGPGNEQFF	TGTGCCAGCAGCTTTACGGGACTAGTGTTTAAATTTGGACCAGGGAATGAGCAGTTCTTC